This T cell receptor (beta chain) was captured in a study of T cells after posttransplantation cyclophosphamide. Of note for this clone: Its antigen is unknown.

Cells defined as naive were viable CD3+CD4+ or CD3+CD8+ and CCR7+CD45RA+CD45RO-CD95-CD27+CD28+. On the day of bone marrow donation, the related graft donor provided peripheral blood. General study points: Later blood repertoires were often dominated by clones from the donor CD8+ memory compartment. Skin or GI-infiltrating T cells shared few TRB sequences with blood.

TCRdb's table, derived via immunoSEQ multiplex PCR, lists solely in-frame clones and lacks some. The repertoire holds around 31,000 clones, with roughly 90% as singletons. Germline loops: CDR1 SGHAT, CDR2 FQNNGV. This CDR3 has 15 amino acids. The ends were cut back, 5 bases at V and 0 bases at J, with 14 bases in the middle. This sequence originates from a man younger than 40 in good health and a related stem cell transplant donor. The rearrangement uses TRBV11-2 and TRBJ2-7, with a possible D match to TRBD2 (7 bases). The sample taken for sequencing was naive CD4+ T cells sorted from blood. This chain's CDR3 is CASSPPGGVSYEQYF. For the CDR3, the DNA is TGTGCCAGCAGCCCACCGGGGGGCGTCTCCTACGAGCAGTACTTC.